This is a list of T cell receptor beta chains from one sample in a study of post-analysis software for immune sequencing data. TCRdb re-analysed the PCR reads in MiXCR, keeping a single row per CDR3 protein. The table shows about 820,000 distinct CDR3 sequences, with about 57% occurring only once. The sequenced sample was blood. These receptors all come from a girl aged 10 to 17 with multiple sclerosis. The CDR3 runs from the conserved cysteine through the conserved F or W. Fields, in order: clone size, J gene, V gene, D gene, CDR3 protein, CDR3 DNA. A D gene is named only where the DNA matches it firmly. Not all rows give a size; the values are once, few, many and, for expanded clones, a class.

abundance: .
j_gene: TRBJ1-1
v_gene: TRBV10-3
d_gene: TRBD1
CDR3aa: CARVGQGRTEAFF
CDR3nt: TGTGCCAGAGTGGGACAGGGGCGGACTGAAGCTTTCTTT

abundance: .
j_gene: TRBJ2-1
v_gene: TRBV5-1
d_gene: TRBD2
CDR3aa: CASRFASGDNNEQFF
CDR3nt: TGCGCCAGCAGATTTGCTAGCGGGGATAACAATGAGCAGTTCTTC

abundance: .
j_gene: TRBJ1-2
v_gene: TRBV7-9
d_gene: .
CDR3aa: CASSTRDQLLGYTF
CDR3nt: TGTGCCAGCAGCACGAGGGACCAACTCCTTGGCTACACCTTC

abundance: .
j_gene: TRBJ2-3
v_gene: TRBV5-1
d_gene: .
CDR3aa: CASSLDEHGTDTQYF
CDR3nt: TGCGCTAGCAGCTTGGACGAACATGGCACAGATACGCAGTATTTT

abundance: .
j_gene: TRBJ1-1
v_gene: TRBV5-1
d_gene: TRBD1
CDR3aa: CASSADRGTNTEAFF
CDR3nt: TGCGCCAGCAGCGCAGACAGGGGGACGAACACTGAAGCTTTCTTT

abundance: .
j_gene: TRBJ2-7
v_gene: TRBV6-6
d_gene: TRBD2
CDR3aa: CASSWTSGHEQYF
CDR3nt: TGTGCCAGCAGTTGGACTAGCGGGCACGAGCAGTACTTC

abundance: .
j_gene: TRBJ2-7
v_gene: TRBV7-2
d_gene: .
CDR3aa: CASSLAEFRVSYEQYF
CDR3nt: TGTGCCAGCAGCTTAGCGGAATTCAGGGTGTCCTACGAGCAGTACTTC

abundance: .
j_gene: TRBJ1-6
v_gene: TRBV7-2
d_gene: .
CDR3aa: CASSNLAGVGRSPLHF
CDR3nt: TGTGCCAGCAGCAACCTAGCGGGGGTGGGAAGGTCACCCCTCCACTTT

abundance: few
j_gene: TRBJ2-7
v_gene: TRBV5-1
d_gene: .
CDR3aa: CASSLGRNAYEQYF
CDR3nt: TGCGCCAGCAGCTTGGGACGGAATGCCTACGAGCAGTACTTC

abundance: few
j_gene: TRBJ2-1
v_gene: TRBV20-1
d_gene: TRBD2
CDR3aa: CSGTSGSSYNEQFF
CDR3nt: TGCAGTGGAACTAGCGGGAGTTCCTACAATGAGCAGTTCTTC

abundance: .
j_gene: TRBJ2-7
v_gene: TRBV7-9
d_gene: .
CDR3aa: CASSIDSQGTYEQYF
CDR3nt: TGTGCCAGCAGCATTGACAGCCAAGGTACCTACGAGCAGTACTTC

abundance: once
j_gene: TRBJ2-5
v_gene: TRBV2
d_gene: .
CDR3aa: CASSEEGPETQYF
CDR3nt: TGTGCCAGCAGTGAAGAAGGGCCGGAGACCCAGTACTTC

abundance: .
j_gene: TRBJ2-7
v_gene: TRBV20-1
d_gene: .
CDR3aa: CSARGQWAFLYEQYF
CDR3nt: TGCAGTGCTAGAGGACAGTGGGCATTCCTCTACGAGCAGTACTTC

abundance: .
j_gene: TRBJ2-1
v_gene: TRBV29-1
d_gene: .
CDR3aa: CSVPAGPRIYNEQFF
CDR3nt: TGCAGCGTTCCGGCAGGGCCCCGTATCTACAATGAGCAGTTCTTC

abundance: few
j_gene: TRBJ2-7
v_gene: TRBV13
d_gene: TRBD2
CDR3aa: CASSVYYRDYASYEQYF
CDR3nt: TGTGCCAGCAGCGTCTACTACCGGGACTACGCTTCCTACGAGCAGTACTTC

abundance: few
j_gene: TRBJ2-6
v_gene: TRBV14
d_gene: .
CDR3aa: CASSRLGSGANVLTF
CDR3nt: TGTGCCAGCAGCCGCTTGGGCTCTGGGGCCAACGTCCTGACTTTC

abundance: .
j_gene: TRBJ1-2
v_gene: TRBV12-5
d_gene: .
CDR3aa: CASGLEGQNYGYTF
CDR3nt: TGTGCTAGTGGTTTGGAAGGACAGAACTATGGCTACACCTTC

abundance: few
j_gene: TRBJ1-1
v_gene: TRBV15
d_gene: .
CDR3aa: CATSRGLDGTEAFF
CDR3nt: TGTGCCACCAGCAGAGGTTTGGATGGCACTGAAGCTTTCTTT

abundance: .
j_gene: TRBJ2-1
v_gene: TRBV30
d_gene: TRBD1
CDR3aa: CAWSVTGNEQFF
CDR3nt: TGTGCCTGGAGTGTGACAGGGAATGAGCAGTTCTTC

abundance: few
j_gene: TRBJ2-5
v_gene: TRBV29-1
d_gene: TRBD2
CDR3aa: CSFRPVASGRVEQYF
CDR3nt: TGCAGCTTCCGCCCGGTGGCTAGCGGGAGGGTTGAGCAGTACTTC

abundance: .
j_gene: TRBJ2-3
v_gene: TRBV4-2
d_gene: TRBD2
CDR3aa: CASSQDQLAGSSDTQYF
CDR3nt: TGTGCCAGCAGCCAAGATCAGCTAGCGGGGTCCTCAGATACGCAGTATTTT

abundance: .
j_gene: TRBJ2-3
v_gene: TRBV20-1
d_gene: .
CDR3aa: CSARVAGPDTQYF
CDR3nt: TGCAGTGCTAGAGTCGCGGGCCCAGATACGCAGTATTTT

abundance: .
j_gene: TRBJ2-1
v_gene: TRBV7-3
d_gene: .
CDR3aa: CASSLETGYNEQFF
CDR3nt: TGTGCCAGCAGCTTAGAAACAGGGTACAATGAGCAGTTCTTC

abundance: .
j_gene: TRBJ2-5
v_gene: TRBV29-1
d_gene: .
CDR3aa: CSVEDPDGFFQETQYF
CDR3nt: TGCAGCGTTGAAGACCCGGACGGATTTTTCCAAGAGACCCAGTACTTC

abundance: .
j_gene: TRBJ2-7
v_gene: TRBV4-1
d_gene: TRBD1
CDR3aa: CASSQANRGTYEQYF
CDR3nt: TGCGCCAGCAGCCAAGCTAACAGGGGAACCTACGAGCAGTACTTC

abundance: .
j_gene: TRBJ2-3
v_gene: TRBV27
d_gene: .
CDR3aa: CAISLVGGSTDAQYF
CDR3nt: TGTGCCATCTCCCTCGTCGGGGGTTCGACAGATGCGCAGTATTTT

abundance: once
j_gene: TRBJ2-3
v_gene: TRBV20-1
d_gene: TRBD1
CDR3aa: CSARGVGTGVTDTQYF
CDR3nt: TGCAGTGCTAGAGGGGTAGGGACAGGGGTCACAGATACGCAGTATTTT

abundance: .
j_gene: TRBJ2-5
v_gene: TRBV7-9
d_gene: .
CDR3aa: CASSFPLRGAEETQYF
CDR3nt: TGTGCCAGCAGCTTCCCCCTGCGGGGCGCGGAAGAGACCCAGTACTTC

abundance: .
j_gene: TRBJ2-7
v_gene: TRBV6-6
d_gene: .
CDR3aa: CASSYSIGGAYEQYF
CDR3nt: TGTGCCAGCAGTTACTCGATCGGGGGAGCCTACGAGCAGTACTTC

abundance: .
j_gene: TRBJ1-2
v_gene: TRBV15
d_gene: .
CDR3aa: CATSRVEPIYGYTF
CDR3nt: TGTGCCACCAGCAGAGTGGAACCGATCTATGGCTACACCTTC

abundance: .
j_gene: TRBJ2-5
v_gene: TRBV10-2
d_gene: .
CDR3aa: CASTTGPSGTQYF
CDR3nt: TGCGCCAGCACAACCGGGCCCAGCGGGACCCAGTACTTC

abundance: few
j_gene: TRBJ2-5
v_gene: TRBV10-3
d_gene: .
CDR3aa: CATTPRDGGTETQYF
CDR3nt: TGTGCCACAACACCACGGGACGGAGGGACAGAGACCCAGTACTTC

abundance: .
j_gene: TRBJ1-4
v_gene: TRBV11-2
d_gene: .
CDR3aa: CASSLGQAQGEKLFF
CDR3nt: TGTGCCAGCAGCTTGGGGCAGGCTCAGGGTGAAAAACTGTTTTTT

abundance: .
j_gene: TRBJ1-1
v_gene: TRBV29-1
d_gene: .
CDR3aa: CSVGRESGTEAFF
CDR3nt: TGCAGCGTTGGGAGGGAATCGGGAACTGAAGCTTTCTTT

abundance: .
j_gene: TRBJ1-2
v_gene: TRBV5-5
d_gene: .
CDR3aa: CASSFPLVRGDGYTF
CDR3nt: TGTGCCAGCAGCTTCCCCCTCGTCCGTGGAGATGGCTACACCTTC

abundance: .
j_gene: TRBJ1-5
v_gene: TRBV6-5
d_gene: .
CDR3aa: CATTEGSNQPQHF
CDR3nt: TGTGCCACCACAGAGGGTAGCAATCAGCCCCAGCATTTT

abundance: once
j_gene: TRBJ1-1
v_gene: TRBV13
d_gene: TRBD1
CDR3aa: CASSSRQGAKTEAFF
CDR3nt: TGTGCCAGCAGCTCGCGACAGGGGGCTAAAACTGAAGCTTTCTTT

abundance: .
j_gene: TRBJ2-3
v_gene: TRBV4-2
d_gene: .
CDR3aa: CASSQDHPATTGTDTQYF
CDR3nt: TGTGCCAGCAGCCAAGATCACCCGGCCACGACCGGCACAGATACGCAGTATTTT

abundance: .
j_gene: TRBJ2-2
v_gene: TRBV5-1
d_gene: TRBD1
CDR3aa: CASSLKDRAGELFF
CDR3nt: TGCGCCAGCAGCTTAAAGGACAGGGCCGGGGAGCTGTTTTTT

abundance: .
j_gene: TRBJ2-7
v_gene: TRBV12-3/TRBV12-4
d_gene: .
CDR3aa: CTSREGLRYEQYF
CDR3nt: TGTACCAGCAGAGAGGGTCTCCGCTACGAGCAGTACTTC

abundance: .
j_gene: TRBJ2-3
v_gene: TRBV5-1
d_gene: TRBD2
CDR3aa: CASSMTSGGRDTQYF
CDR3nt: TGCGCCAGCAGCATGACTAGCGGGGGGAGAGATACGCAGTATTTT

abundance: few
j_gene: TRBJ2-7
v_gene: TRBV24-1
d_gene: TRBD1
CDR3aa: CATSDPPGTGGPYEQYF
CDR3nt: TGTGCCACCAGTGACCCTCCCGGGACAGGGGGTCCCTACGAGCAGTACTTC

abundance: few
j_gene: TRBJ2-4
v_gene: TRBV12-3/TRBV12-4
d_gene: .
CDR3aa: CASRTDGVKQYF
CDR3nt: TGTGCCAGCAGAACGGACGGAGTCAAGCAGTACTTC

abundance: few
j_gene: TRBJ2-3
v_gene: TRBV20-1
d_gene: TRBD1
CDR3aa: CSAVTGSTDTQYF
CDR3nt: TGCAGTGCTGTGACAGGGAGCACAGATACGCAGTATTTT

abundance: .
j_gene: TRBJ2-1
v_gene: TRBV7-9
d_gene: TRBD2
CDR3aa: CASSGGGLVGHEQFF
CDR3nt: TGTGCCAGCAGCGGAGGGGGACTAGTGGGGCATGAGCAGTTCTTC

abundance: .
j_gene: TRBJ1-1
v_gene: TRBV5-1
d_gene: .
CDR3aa: CASSADRAGAFF
CDR3nt: TGCGCCAGCAGCGCGGACCGGGCGGGAGCTTTCTTT

abundance: .
j_gene: TRBJ1-6
v_gene: TRBV5-1
d_gene: .
CDR3aa: CASSPKRDNSPLHF
CDR3nt: TGCGCCAGCTCCCCCAAGAGGGATAATTCACCCCTCCACTTT

abundance: .
j_gene: TRBJ2-1
v_gene: TRBV10-3
d_gene: .
CDR3aa: CAISDIPDNEQFF
CDR3nt: TGTGCCATCAGTGATATTCCCGACAATGAGCAGTTCTTC

abundance: .
j_gene: TRBJ1-2
v_gene: TRBV29-1
d_gene: .
CDR3aa: CSVGPDRKGYGYTF
CDR3nt: TGCAGCGTTGGCCCTGACAGGAAAGGATATGGCTACACCTTC

abundance: few
j_gene: TRBJ2-4
v_gene: TRBV29-1
d_gene: .
CDR3aa: CSAKLIGNIQYF
CDR3nt: TGCAGCGCCAAATTGATTGGGAACATTCAGTACTTC

abundance: few
j_gene: TRBJ2-1
v_gene: TRBV27
d_gene: TRBD2
CDR3aa: CASSTITSGAYNEQFF
CDR3nt: TGTGCCAGCAGTACTATCACTAGCGGAGCATACAATGAGCAGTTCTTC

abundance: once
j_gene: TRBJ2-7
v_gene: TRBV11-2
d_gene: .
CDR3aa: CASRSPWAGRPYEQYF
CDR3nt: TGTGCCAGCAGATCCCCTTGGGCAGGGAGACCCTACGAGCAGTACTTC

abundance: .
j_gene: TRBJ2-3
v_gene: TRBV5-1
d_gene: TRBD2
CDR3aa: CASSLGLKSTDTQYF
CDR3nt: TGCGCCAGCAGCCTGGGACTAAAAAGCACAGATACGCAGTATTTT